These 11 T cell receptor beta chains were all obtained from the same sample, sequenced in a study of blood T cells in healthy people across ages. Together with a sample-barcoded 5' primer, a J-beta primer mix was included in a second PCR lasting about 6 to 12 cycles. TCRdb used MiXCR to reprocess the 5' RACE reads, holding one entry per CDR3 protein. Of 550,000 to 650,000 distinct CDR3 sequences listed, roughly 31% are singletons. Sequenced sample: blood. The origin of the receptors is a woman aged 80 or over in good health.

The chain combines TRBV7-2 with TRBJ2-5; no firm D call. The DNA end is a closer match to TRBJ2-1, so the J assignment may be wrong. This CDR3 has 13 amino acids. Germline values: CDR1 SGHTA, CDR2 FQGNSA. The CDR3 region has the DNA TGTGCCAGCAGCTTAAGGTACCAAGAGACCCAGTTCTTC. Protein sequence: CASSLRYQETQFF.

CDR3 loop: CASLDRGLGNEQYF. The CDR3 region has the DNA TGTGCCAGTCTGGACAGGGGGCTTGGCAATGAGCAGTACTTC. The J gene is TRBJ2-4, the V gene TRBV19, with TRBD1 identical over 11 bases. This CDR3 comprises 14 residues. CDR1 is LNHDA and CDR2 is SQIVND in the germline V gene (reference sequence). V was clipped by 8 bases and J by 13 bases; unmatched bases: 13.

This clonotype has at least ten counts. The CDR3 reads CAWSVRHPYEQYF. The CDR3 DNA sequence: TGTGCCTGGAGTGTAAGACACCCCTACGAGCAGTACTTC. This chain connects TRBV30 to TRBJ2-7; D ambiguous. Germline V gives CDR1 GTSNPN, CDR2 SVGIG (reference sequence). The length of the CDR3 is 13 residues. V gave up 0 bases and J gave up 2 bases, with 8 bases separating them.

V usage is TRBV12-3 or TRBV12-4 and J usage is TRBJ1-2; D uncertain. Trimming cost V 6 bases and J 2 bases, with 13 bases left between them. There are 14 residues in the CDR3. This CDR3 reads CASSPDPTNYGYTF. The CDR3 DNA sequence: TGTGCCAGCAGCCCGGACCCGACCAACTATGGCTACACCTTC.

The CDR3 DNA sequence: TGCGCCAGCAGCCTTCGGAGAGGGGACAGGGGTTCCTACGAGCAGTACTTC. This translates into CASSLRRGDRGSYEQYF. The chain is built from TRBV5-1 and TRBJ2-7; 10 bases are shared with TRBD1. The length of the CDR3 is 17 residues. Germline V gene sequence: CDR1 SGHRS, CDR2 YFSETQ. The V and J ends lost 4 bases and 1 base, in that order; junction bases with no gene match: 11.

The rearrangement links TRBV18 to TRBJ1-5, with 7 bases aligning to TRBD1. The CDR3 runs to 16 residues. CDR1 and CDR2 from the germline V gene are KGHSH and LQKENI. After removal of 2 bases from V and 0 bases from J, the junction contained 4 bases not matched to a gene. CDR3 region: CASSPYGTVSNQPQHF. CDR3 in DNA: TGTGCCAGCTCACCATACGGGACAGTTAGCAATCAGCCCCAGCATTTT.

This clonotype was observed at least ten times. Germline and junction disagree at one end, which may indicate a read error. CDR3 coding DNA: TGCGCCAGCAGCCTGGGCGGGAGATACGAGCAGTACTTC. Translating it yields CASSLGGRYEQYF. The genes are TRBV7-2 and TRBJ2-7, with 7 nucleotides matching TRBD2. CDR1 SGHTA and CDR2 FQGNSA come from the germline V gene. The CDR3 has 13 residues.

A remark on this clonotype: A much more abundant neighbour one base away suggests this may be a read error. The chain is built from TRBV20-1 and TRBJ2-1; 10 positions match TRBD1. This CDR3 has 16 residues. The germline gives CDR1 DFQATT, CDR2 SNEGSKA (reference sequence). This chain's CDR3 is CSARGVGTGAYDEQFF. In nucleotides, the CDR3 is TGCAGTGCTAGGGGGGTCGGGACAGGGGCCTACGATGAGCAGTTCTTC.

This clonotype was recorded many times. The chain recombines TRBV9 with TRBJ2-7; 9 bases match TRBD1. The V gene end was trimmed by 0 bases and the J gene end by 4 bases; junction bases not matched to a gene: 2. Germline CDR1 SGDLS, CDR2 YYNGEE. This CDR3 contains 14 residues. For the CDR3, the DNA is TGTGCCAGCAGCGTAGGCGGGACAGGGTACGAGCAGTACTTC. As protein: CASSVGGTGYEQYF.

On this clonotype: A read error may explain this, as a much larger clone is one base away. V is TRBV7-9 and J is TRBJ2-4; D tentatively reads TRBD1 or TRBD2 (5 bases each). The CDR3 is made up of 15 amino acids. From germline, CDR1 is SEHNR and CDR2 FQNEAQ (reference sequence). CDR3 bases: TGTGTCAGCAGTCCCCCGAGGGGCTCGACGGTGGCCCAGTACTTC. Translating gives CVSSPPRGSTVAQYF. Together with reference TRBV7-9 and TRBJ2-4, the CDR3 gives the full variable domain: DTGVSQNPRHKITKRGQNVTFRCDPISEHNRLYWYRQTLGQGPEFLTYFQNEAQLEKSRLLSDRFSAERPKGSFSTLEIQRTEQGDSAMYLCVSSPPRGSTVAQYFGAGTRLSVL.

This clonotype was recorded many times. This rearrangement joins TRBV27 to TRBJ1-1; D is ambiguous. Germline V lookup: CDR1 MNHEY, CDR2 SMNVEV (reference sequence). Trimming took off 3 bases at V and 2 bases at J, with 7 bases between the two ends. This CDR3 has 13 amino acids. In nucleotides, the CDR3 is TGTGCCAGCAGTTTTTTGCTAAACACTGAAGCTTTCTTT. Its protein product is CASSFLLNTEAFF.